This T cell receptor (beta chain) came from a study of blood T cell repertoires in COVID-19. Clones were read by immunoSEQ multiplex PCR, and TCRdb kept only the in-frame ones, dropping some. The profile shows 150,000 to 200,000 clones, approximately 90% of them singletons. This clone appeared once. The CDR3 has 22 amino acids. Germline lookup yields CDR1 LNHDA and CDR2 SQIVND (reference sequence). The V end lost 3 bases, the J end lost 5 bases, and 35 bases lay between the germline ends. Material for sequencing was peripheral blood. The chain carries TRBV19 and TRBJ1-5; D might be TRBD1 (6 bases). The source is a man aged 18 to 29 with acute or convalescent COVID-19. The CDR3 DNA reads TGTGCCAGTAGTATTAAGGGATTTTCGGGAGGGGGGGCGCAAGGTCCCGATCAGCCCCAGCATTTT. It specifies CASSIKGFSGGGAQGPDQPQHF.